The entry below gives a single T cell receptor beta chain sequence along with its context. Its antigen is undetermined. In the library, unique molecular identifiers were attached to individual cDNA molecules. The authors' processing: Samples held a median of roughly 100,000 TCRs, range about 23,224–690,600. TCRdb re-called the RACE reads with MiXCR, one entry per CDR3 protein. The V and J calls were not made by the authors but by TCRdb's processing. The top ten clones hold roughly 10% of a sample with tens of thousands of distinct CDR3 sequences, less than 8% of them seen once. The data were taken from a study of human T cells and chemical hapten exposure. Study-level background: Per-sample TCR yield variability stemmed mainly from small pooled library volume differences.

Time point indicated: healthy volunteer bleed at 2 weeks. The authors' total RNA extraction used unfractionated whole blood. With 4 bases removed from V and 9 bases from J, the gap between germline ends came to 15 bases. The CDR3 is 13 amino acids. The study, taken as a whole, reports: With regard to DPC sensitization, TCRs above 1 in 1000 frequency did not change.

The sample taken for sequencing was whole blood. The rearrangement joins TRBV12-3 or TRBV12-4 to TRBJ1-1, with a tentative D call TRBD1 (6 bases). This receptor was obtained from a human donor in good health. Some clones in this sample may be carry-over from other donors' samples. The chain's CDR3 is CASSSRGRGKAFF. DNA of the CDR3: TGTGCCAGCAGTTCCCGTGGGAGGGGGAAAGCTTTCTTT.